The 15 T cell receptor beta chains listed next were all sequenced from one sample in a study of metastatic and nonmetastatic thyroid tumors (dated by TCRdb to 2018 to 2020). No patient had received any treatment before thyroid surgery. Libraries were constructed by PCR. Sequencing was performed on an Illumina HiSeq 4000. The public sequencing data were trimmed at Q25 with fastp and processed into clonotypes with MiXCR by TCRdb, which kept only in-frame beta chains. In all, the sample holds about 30,000 clones, and 20% to 30% of those were seen once. The ten largest clones take up approximately 2.3% of the sample. Input material: blood. The receptors come from a female donor with papillary thyroid cancer or a benign thyroid nodule (not recorded which). Some clones in this sample may be carry-over from other donors' samples.

The J gene is TRBJ2-3, the V gene TRBV7-3; no clear D gene. Looked up from germline, CDR1 is SGHTA and CDR2 is FQGTGA. The CDR3 totals 16 residues. Trimming removed 5 bases at V and 0 bases at J, with 15 bases between. The CDR3: CASSTYTETSTDTQYF. The CDR3 DNA follows: TGTGCCAGCAGCACATACACTGAAACTAGCACAGATACGCAGTATTTT.

This clone was counted only a few times. V usage is TRBV4-1 and J usage is TRBJ2-1, with TRBD2 matching 13 bases. V shed 1 base and J 5 bases; nucleotides not matched to a gene: 23. Per germline, CDR1 MGHRA and CDR2 YSYEKL. The CDR3 consists of 23 residues. This chain's CDR3 is CASSQGGPRRTSGSRIHNNEQFF. DNA for the CDR3: TGCGCCAGCAGCCAAGGGGGTCCGCGAAGGACTAGCGGGAGCCGGATCCATAACAATGAGCAGTTCTTC.

The V gene is TRBV20-1, the J gene TRBJ2-7; TRBD1 matches 10 bases. Germline CDR1 DFQATT, CDR2 SNEGSKA (reference sequence). J gave up 3 bases and V 2 bases, and 4 bases lay outside the gene matches. CDR3 length: 14 amino acids. CDR3 in DNA: TGCAGTGCTAGAATCGGACAGGGGGTCTACGAGCAGTACTTC. It translates to CSARIGQGVYEQYF.

The chain recombines TRBV7-8 with TRBJ2-3; 7 positions agree with TRBD1. Germline-derived CDR1 and CDR2 are SGHVS and FQNEAQ. The CDR3 sequence is 16 residues long. Trimming cost V 2 bases and J 0 bases; bases outside gene matches: 5. For the CDR3, the DNA is TGTGCCAGCAGCTTACGGCCAGGGGGAAGCACAGATACGCAGTATTTT. This encodes CASSLRPGGSTDTQYF. Variable domain in full (rest from reference TRBV7-8 and TRBJ2-3): GAGVSQSPRYKVAKRGQDVALRCDPISGHVSLFWYQQALGQGPEFLTYFQNEAQLDKSGLPSDRFFAERPEGSVSTLKIQRTQQEDSAVYLCASSLRPGGSTDTQYFGPGTRLTVL.

By sample fraction, this clone is medium-sized. This chain joins TRBV12-3 or TRBV12-4 and TRBJ2-7; 11 bases are a match to TRBD2. The V segment lost 2 bases and the J segment 3 bases; nucleotides outside the gene matches: 0. This CDR3 is 14 amino acids long. CDR3 protein: CASSLLAGGYEQYF. The CDR3 DNA reads TGTGCCAGCAGTTTACTAGCGGGAGGCTACGAGCAGTACTTC.

This chain links TRBV5-4 with TRBJ1-6, with D perhaps matching TRBD1 (5 bases). Germline V gene sequence: CDR1 SGHNT, CDR2 YYREEE (reference sequence). This CDR3 contains 17 residues. With 1 base removed from V and 7 bases from J, the gap between germline ends came to 18 bases. In nucleotides, the CDR3 is TGTGCCAGCAGCTTGTACGCAGGGCCCTCGTTCAATTCACCCCTCCACTTT. Translation gives CASSLYAGPSFNSPLHF.

This clone was observed at least ten times. The sample has other DNA sequences that encode this CDR3 too. The chain employs TRBV4-1 and TRBJ2-1; TRBD2 matches 9 bases. CDR3 length equals 17 residues. V lost 4 bases and J lost 4; bases outside the gene matches: 11. CDR1 and CDR2 from the germline V gene are MGHRA and YSYEKL. The CDR3 nucleotides are TGCGCCAGCAGCCTTCACCGAGCGGGAGGAAGGTACAATGAGCAGTTCTTC. Amino acid sequence: CASSLHRAGGRYNEQFF.

This clone was seen a handful of times. The J gene is TRBJ1-1, the V gene TRBV9, with a tentative D call TRBD1 (6 bases). The CDR3 consists of 17 residues. V lost 4 bases and J 3 bases, leaving 22 bases between the germline ends. The germline CDR1 and CDR2 sequences are SGDLS and YYNGEE. CDR3 coding DNA: TGTGCCAGCAGCCCGGGGGCCCAGAAGGAGGCGTACACTGAAGCTTTCTTT. Translated, it gives CASSPGAQKEAYTEAFF. Complete variable domain (other parts from reference TRBV9 and TRBJ1-1): DSGVTQTPKHLITATGQRVTLRCSPRSGDLSVYWYQQSLDQGLQFLIQYYNGEERAKGNILERFSAQQFPDLHSELNLSSLELGDSALYFCASSPGAQKEAYTEAFFGQGTRLTVV.

This clone showed up just a few times. CDR3 residues: CASSPGLGSPAAFYNEQFF. In DNA form, the CDR3 reads TGTGCCAGCAGCCCTGGGTTGGGAAGTCCCGCGGCCTTTTACAATGAGCAGTTCTTC. The genes are TRBV25-1 and TRBJ2-1; no clear D gene. The germline CDR1 and CDR2 sequences are MGHDK and SYGVNS. This CDR3 has 19 amino acids. V was cut by 6 bases and J by 4 bases, with 28 bases left in between.

This clone was found many times. A much larger clone lies a single base off, so this may be a read error. The same CDR3 arises from other DNA sequences in this sample as well. The J gene is TRBJ2-2, the V gene TRBV12-3 or TRBV12-4, with 12 bases identical to TRBD1. Losses at the gene ends were 6 bases for V and 6 bases for J; bases not matched to a gene: 8. This CDR3 is built from 16 residues. CDR3 coding DNA: TGTGCCAGCAGCCGGGGACAGGGGGCGGTCGCCGGGGAGCTGTTTTTT. Its translation: CASSRGQGAVAGELFF.

The V gene is TRBV7-2, the J gene TRBJ2-3; D possibly corresponds to TRBD1 (6 bases). V lost 3 bases, J lost 4 bases, and 11 bases lay in between. The V gene's germline CDR1 is SGHTA and CDR2 FQGNSA. CDR3 length: 14 residues. The CDR3 loop is CASSLDSSPDTQYF. CDR3 sequence (DNA): TGTGCCAGCAGCTTGGACAGTTCCCCAGATACGCAGTATTTT.

Sample share makes this clone medium-sized. The chain uses TRBV11-3 and TRBJ2-7; the D is unclear. V was trimmed by 5 bases and J by 4 bases, leaving 9 bases between them. CDR3 length: 12 residues. Germline V gene lookup returns CDR1 SGHNT and CDR2 YENEEA. The DNA for the CDR3 is TGTGCCAGCAGCCCTGCTGGGTACGAGCAGTACTTC. It codes for CASSPAGYEQYF.

This clone showed up many times. V usage is TRBV10-3 and J usage is TRBJ1-6; D may be TRBD1 (6 bases). V lost 10 bases to trimming and J lost 9 bases, with 19 bases between them. Germline V gives CDR1 ENHRY, CDR2 SYGVKD. The CDR3 runs to 14 residues. The CDR3 DNA reads TGTGCCACCCAAAAGGAGGGGGGGAGTTCACCCCTCCACTTT. Translating it yields CATQKEGGSSPLHF.

This clone was recorded at least ten times. The chain links TRBV5-4 to TRBJ1-4, with 9 bases lining up with TRBD1. V dropped 3 bases and J dropped 5; count of bases not matched to a gene: 11. CDR1 is SGHNT, CDR2 YYREEE, per germline (reference sequence). The CDR3 runs to 17 residues. Here the CDR3 reads CASSSGGQGSLNEKLFF. The CDR3 region has the DNA TGTGCCAGCAGCTCGGGGGGACAGGGAAGTCTGAATGAAAAACTGTTTTTT.

The table lists this clone with many counts. The chain links TRBV30 to TRBJ1-2, with 10 bases matching TRBD1. V shed 1 base and J 8 bases; nucleotides not matched to a gene: 4. The CDR3 spans 13 residues. Germline V CDR1 and CDR2: GTSNPN, SVGIG (reference sequence). The DNA of the CDR3 is TGTGCCTGGAGTGCTCGGACAGGGGGAGGCTACACCTTC. Its translation: CAWSARTGGGYTF.